This entry lists 20 T cell receptor beta chains sequenced from one sample in a study of blood T cell repertoires in COVID-19. The assay was immunoSEQ multiplex PCR, and TCRdb's table has in-frame clones only and misses some. This table has some 150,000 clones, about 90% appearing once. The sample consisted of peripheral blood. The receptors come from a man aged 45 to 65 with acute or convalescent COVID-19.

The chain has TRBV19 and TRBJ1-6; D gene ambiguous. Germline V CDR1 and CDR2: LNHDA, SQIVND (reference sequence). Between the trimmed V and J ends, which lost 1 base and 0 bases, there was a span of 4 bases. The CDR3 contains 15 residues. The CDR3 sequence: CASSIGDSYNSPLHF. The CDR3 coding sequence is TGTGCCAGTAGTATAGGCGACTCCTATAATTCACCCCTCCACTTT.

The rearrangement uses TRBV27 and TRBJ1-6, with a tentative D call TRBD1 (6 bases). The germline V and J ends were trimmed by 4 bases and 6 bases, with 13 bases remaining between them. CDR3 length: 15 amino acids. Per the germline V gene, CDR1 is MNHEY and CDR2 is SMNVEV (reference sequence). The CDR3 nucleotides read TGTGCCAGCAGTTCGTTCGGACAGACTAATTCACCCCTCCACTTT. Its protein is CASSSFGQTNSPLHF.

The V and J genes are TRBV7-8 and TRBJ2-5, with 7 nucleotides matching TRBD1. Germline trimming cut 5 bases from V and 0 bases from J; bases unmatched to any gene: 3. The CDR3 runs to 14 residues. CDR1 and CDR2 (germline): SGHVS, FQNEAQ. CDR3 in amino acids: CASSPGQYQETQYF. DNA for the CDR3: TGTGCCAGCAGCCCGGGACAGTACCAAGAGACCCAGTACTTC. Combining the CDR3 with reference TRBV7-8 and TRBJ2-5 gives the whole variable domain GAGVSQSPRYKVAKRGQDVALRCDPISGHVSLFWYQQALGQGPEFLTYFQNEAQLDKSGLPSDRFFAERPEGSVSTLKIQRTQQEDSAVYLCASSPGQYQETQYFGPGTRLLVL.

The V and J genes are TRBV5-4 and TRBJ2-1; tentative D call: TRBD1 (6 bases). The CDR3 is made up of 13 amino acids. V was clipped by 2 bases and J by 7 bases, with 10 bases between them. Per the germline V gene, CDR1 is SGHNT and CDR2 is YYREEE (reference sequence). Here the CDR3 reads CASSFGQGNEQFF. CDR3 bases: TGTGCCAGCAGCTTCGGGCAGGGGAATGAGCAGTTCTTC.

The V and J genes are TRBV3-1 (or the pseudogene TRBV3-2) and TRBJ1-2; D call uncertain. CDR3 length: 13 residues. V lost 1 base to trimming and J lost 4 bases, with 7 bases between them. Germline loops: CDR1 LGHDT, CDR2 YNNKEL (reference sequence). The CDR3 spells CASSQGGTYGYTF. The CDR3 nucleotides read TGTGCCAGCAGCCAAGGAGGAACCTATGGCTACACCTTC.

The J gene is TRBJ1-2, the V gene TRBV28; TRBD1 agrees at 9 bases. Per the germline V gene, CDR1 is MDHEN and CDR2 is SYDVKM. The CDR3 spans 19 residues. V dropped 7 bases and J dropped 4; count of bases not matched to a gene: 22. CDR3 in DNA: TGTGCCAGCAACGACTTTTCCGGGACAGGGACGTTCGTTGGCTATGGCTACACCTTC. It specifies CASNDFSGTGTFVGYGYTF.

V usage is TRBV24-1 and J usage is TRBJ2-1; D remains ambiguous. The CDR3 runs to 12 residues. V was trimmed by 1 base and J by 7 bases, leaving 4 bases between them. The germline V gene encodes CDR1 KGHDR and CDR2 SFDVKD. The CDR3 DNA is TGTGCCACCAGTGATTTCCCTAATGAGCAGTTCTTC. It encodes CATSDFPNEQFF.

The V gene is TRBV12-3 or TRBV12-4, the J gene TRBJ2-7, with D unclear. CDR3 size: 13 residues. V was shortened by 7 bases and J by 3 bases, with 13 bases between the two germline ends. CDR3 in amino acids: CASTPGAVYEQYF. The DNA for the CDR3 is TGTGCCAGCACTCCAGGTGCAGTCTACGAGCAGTACTTC.

The V call is TRBV24-1, the J call TRBJ2-5; 7 nucleotides agree with TRBD1. The germline gives CDR1 KGHDR, CDR2 SFDVKD. V lost 4 bases, J lost 1 base, and 5 bases stayed unmatched. This CDR3 has 15 amino acids. The DNA of the CDR3 is TGTGCCACCAGTGAGCTTGGGACAGTCCAAGAGACCCAGTACTTC. This encodes CATSELGTVQETQYF.

The rearrangement uses TRBV7-9 and TRBJ2-5; 9 nucleotides match TRBD1. The trim removed 5 bases at V and 5 bases at J, leaving 12 bases unmatched. Germline V gene data show CDR1 as SEHNR and CDR2 as FQNEAQ (reference sequence). The CDR3 sequence is 16 residues long. CDR3 region: CASSRGSGQGWETQYF. CDR3 nucleotide sequence: TGTGCCAGCAGCAGGGGATCGGGACAGGGATGGGAGACCCAGTACTTC.

V gene TRBV11-3 combines with J gene TRBJ2-2, with D possibly being TRBD1 (6 bases). The CDR3 extends over 13 amino acids. CDR1 SGHNT and CDR2 YENEEA come from the germline V gene. V lost 6 bases and J 10 bases, leaving 15 bases between the germline ends. The CDR3 spells CASSQQQGEELFF. DNA for the CDR3: TGTGCCAGCAGTCAACAACAGGGAGAGGAGCTGTTTTTT.

Written as DNA, the CDR3 is TGTGCCAGCAAAAGACAGGGCTCCATGAACACTGAAGCTTTCTTT. It yields the protein CASKRQGSMNTEAFF. The J gene is TRBJ1-1, the V gene TRBV13; 7 bases agree with TRBD1. Trimming at V came to 7 bases and at J to 0 bases, leaving 8 bases not matched to a gene. The CDR3 totals 15 residues. Germline loops: CDR1 PRHDT, CDR2 FYEKMQ (reference sequence).

DNA of the CDR3: TGCGCCAGCAGTGAGGGGGGCTCCCGGGGCGGGGAGCTGTTTTTT. Protein: CASSEGGSRGGELFF. The V and J genes are TRBV10-1 and TRBJ2-2; TRBD1 might be the D (6 bases). The V and J ends lost 2 bases and 7 bases respectively, with 14 bases between them. The CDR3 has 15 residues. The germline V gene encodes CDR1 WNHNN and CDR2 SYGVQD (reference sequence).

The CDR3 protein is CASSHPWATGGEEQFF. The CDR3 bases are TGTGCCAGCAGCCACCCATGGGCGACAGGGGGCGAGGAGCAGTTCTTC. V usage is TRBV3-1 (or the pseudogene TRBV3-2) and J usage is TRBJ2-1; 10 nucleotides align to TRBD1. Germline V gene lookup returns CDR1 LGHDT and CDR2 YNNKEL (reference sequence). The CDR3 has 16 residues. The junction had 12 bases not matched to a gene; V was cut back by 3 bases and J by 10 bases.

This rearrangement joins TRBV7-9 to TRBJ2-5; 11 positions match TRBD1. The CDR3 is 16 amino acids. CDR1 SEHNR and CDR2 FQNEAQ come from the germline V gene (reference sequence). With V trimmed by 5 bases and J by 1 base, 6 bases remained unmatched. The CDR3 protein is CASSLGTGGVQETQYF. CDR3 nucleotide sequence: TGTGCCAGCAGCCTAGGGACAGGGGGAGTCCAAGAGACCCAGTACTTC.

The chain recombines TRBV3-1 (or the pseudogene TRBV3-2) with TRBJ2-2; 10 bases map to TRBD2. The length of the CDR3 is 15 residues. V lost 1 base and J lost 16; bases outside the gene matches: 12. The V gene's germline CDR1 is LGHDT and CDR2 YNNKEL (reference sequence). CDR3 protein: CASSQAQSGRAVKFF. The CDR3 DNA reads TGTGCCAGCAGCCAAGCCCAAAGCGGGAGGGCCGTCAAGTTTTTT.

The V and J genes are TRBV2 and TRBJ2-1; the D is unclear. The germline V gene encodes CDR1 SNHLY and CDR2 FYNNEI. The CDR3 has 14 residues. The V end lost 6 bases, the J end lost 0 bases, and 9 bases lay between the germline ends. The CDR3 nucleotides read TGTGCCAGCAGAAAGGAGAGCTCCTACAATGAGCAGTTCTTC. Translation: CASRKESSYNEQFF.

V gene TRBV28 combines with J gene TRBJ2-5; TRBD1 matches at 9 bases. The germline V gene has CDR1 MDHEN and CDR2 SYDVKM. This CDR3 spans 16 amino acids. V lost 5 bases to trimming and J lost 1 base; unmatched junction nucleotides: 8. In DNA, the CDR3 is TGTGCCAGCAGTCCTCCCCCGGGACAGGGCCAAGAGACCCAGTACTTC. Translating it yields CASSPPPGQGQETQYF.

A single count supports this clone. The V and J genes are TRBV19 and TRBJ2-6; D is possibly TRBD1 (6 bases). The V gene's germline CDR1 is LNHDA and CDR2 SQIVND (reference sequence). This CDR3 has 15 amino acids. Trimming cost V 6 bases and J 0 bases, with 9 bases left between them. The CDR3 reads CASRGGVSGANVLTF. The CDR3 nucleotides are TGTGCCAGTAGAGGGGGAGTCTCTGGGGCCAACGTCCTGACTTTC.

V is TRBV11-2 and J is TRBJ2-7; TRBD1 agrees at 7 bases. The CDR3 length is 16 residues. V lost 4 bases, J lost 5 bases, and 14 bases stayed unmatched. Per germline, CDR1 SGHAT and CDR2 FQNNGV. The chain's CDR3 is CASSSTRTGLPHEQYF. The CDR3 DNA reads as TGTGCCAGCAGCTCAACTCGGACAGGCCTACCGCACGAGCAGTACTTC.